A single sample is the source of the 22 T cell receptor beta chains below, sequenced in a study of shared clonotypes between healthy human individuals. Cells designated naive CD8 were CD45RO-negative and were positively selected for CCR7, with terminally differentiated effector memory CD45RA+ cells excluded. The table came from immunoSEQ multiplex PCR; TCRdb's copy has only in-frame clones and leaves some out. The sample lists about 750,000 clones; around 93% were seen once. Sequencing was done on a sample of naive CD8+ T cells sorted from blood. These receptors were taken from a man between 25 and 39 years old in good health.

The chain is built from TRBV25-1 and TRBJ2-7, with D possibly being TRBD2 (6 bases). The length of the CDR3 is 15 residues. Trimming cost V 1 base and J 6 bases, with 16 bases left between them. CDR1 MGHDK and CDR2 SYGVNS come from the germline V gene. In DNA form, the CDR3 reads TGTGCCAGCAGTGAATTTTCTACGGGAGATGGCGAGCAGTACTTC. This sequence encodes CASSEFSTGDGEQYF.

The DNA of the CDR3 is TGTGCCAGCAGTTTGAGGGCGGGAGGAGGAGCAGATACGCAGTATTTT. Amino acid sequence: CASSLRAGGGADTQYF. The J gene is TRBJ2-3, the V gene TRBV28; 8 bases match TRBD2. V dropped 3 bases and J dropped 4; count of bases not matched to a gene: 9. Germline lookup yields CDR1 MDHEN and CDR2 SYDVKM. The CDR3 runs to 16 residues. Full variable domain (remainder filled in from reference TRBV28 and TRBJ2-3): DVKVTQSSRYLVKRTGEKVFLECVQDMDHENMFWYRQDPGLGLRLIYFSYDVKMKEKGDIPEGYSVSREKKERFSLILESASTNQTSMYLCASSLRAGGGADTQYFGPGTRLTVL.

V gene TRBV19 combines with J gene TRBJ2-1; 8 positions match TRBD2. Trimming removed 5 bases from V and 7 bases from J; junction bases left unmatched: 16. The CDR3 is 17 amino acids. Looked up from germline, CDR1 is LNHDA and CDR2 is SQIVND (reference sequence). The DNA for the CDR3 is TGTGCCAGTAGTCTTTCGTGGCGGGAGGCCGTTGGAAATGAGCAGTTCTTC. This codes for CASSLSWREAVGNEQFF.

This chain joins TRBV11-2 and TRBJ2-3; 7 positions agree with TRBD2. This CDR3 has 18 residues. V lost 5 bases to trimming and J lost 1 base; unmatched junction nucleotides: 15. In germline, CDR1 is SGHAT, CDR2 FQNNGV. CDR3 sequence: CASSVGTNAESGTDTQYF. The DNA for the CDR3 is TGTGCCAGCAGCGTCGGGACTAACGCCGAAAGTGGCACAGATACGCAGTATTTT.

The J gene is TRBJ2-3, the V gene TRBV9; 9 nucleotides match TRBD2. CDR1 is SGDLS, CDR2 YYNGEE, per germline. Trimming at V came to 3 bases and at J to 0 bases, leaving 5 bases not matched to a gene. This CDR3 is built from 16 residues. The DNA of the CDR3 is TGTGCCAGCAGCGACCGACTAGCGGAAAGCACAGATACGCAGTATTTT. This gives the protein CASSDRLAESTDTQYF.

The chain couples TRBV7-3 to TRBJ2-2; D not certain. CDR3 length: 11 residues. Germline lookup yields CDR1 SGHTA and CDR2 FQGTGA. V was pared by 4 bases and J by 3 bases, with 0 bases between. Here the CDR3 DNA reads TGTGCCAGCAGCTACACCGGGGAGCTGTTTTTT. This translates into CASSYTGELFF.

The genes are TRBV5-6 and TRBJ2-7; unclear D gene. The CDR3 has 13 residues. V dropped 1 base and J dropped 5 bases, with 10 bases sitting between them. The germline V gene encodes CDR1 SGHDT and CDR2 YYEEEE. CDR3 DNA: TGTGCCAGCAGCTTGACCCAGGAGAACGAGCAGTACTTC. It encodes CASSLTQENEQYF. The full variable domain, with the rest looked up from reference TRBV5-6 and TRBJ2-7, is DAGVTQSPTHLIKTRGQQVTLRCSPKSGHDTVSWYQQALGQGPQFIFQYYEEEERQRGNFPDRFSGHQFPNYSSELNVNALLLGDSALYLCASSLTQENEQYFGPGTRLTVT.

This clone was found once. The rearrangement links TRBV13 to TRBJ2-5; tentative D call: TRBD2 (6 bases). Trimming took off 5 bases at V and 2 bases at J, with 21 bases between the two ends. The CDR3 runs to 17 residues. Germline-derived CDR1 and CDR2 are PRHDT and FYEKMQ (reference sequence). The CDR3 sequence: CASSLATGSRHQETQYF. The CDR3 coding sequence is TGTGCCAGCAGCCTCGCGACCGGGAGCCGGCATCAAGAGACCCAGTACTTC.

The chain recombines TRBV7-8 with TRBJ1-1; D uncertain. The CDR3 consists of 11 residues. V was clipped by 5 bases and J by 4 bases, with 5 bases between them. The germline gives CDR1 SGHVS, CDR2 FQNEAQ. DNA for the CDR3: TGTGCCAGCAGCCCCAGCACTGAAGCTTTCTTT. Amino acids: CASSPSTEAFF.

The chain uses TRBV27 and TRBJ2-7; 8 nucleotides agree with TRBD2. The CDR3 covers 15 residues. Losses at the gene ends were 5 bases for V and 5 bases for J; bases not matched to a gene: 11. Germline-derived CDR1 and CDR2 are MNHEY and SMNVEV (reference sequence). The CDR3 spells CASSHTSGNLNEQYF. The CDR3 DNA reads as TGTGCCAGCAGTCACACTAGCGGCAACCTCAACGAGCAGTACTTC.

The chain is built from TRBV2 and TRBJ2-5; TRBD2 matches 11 bases. Germline trimming cut 3 bases from V and 10 bases from J; bases unmatched to any gene: 4. This CDR3 contains 13 residues. From germline, CDR1 is SNHLY and CDR2 FYNNEI. The CDR3: CASSESSGRGQYF. CDR3 coding DNA: TGTGCCAGCAGTGAGAGTAGCGGGAGGGGCCAGTACTTC. The variable domain in full, completed from reference TRBV2 and TRBJ2-5, reads EPEVTQTPSHQVTQMGQEVILRCVPISNHLYFYWYRQILGQKVEFLVSFYNNEISEKSEIFDDQFSVERPDGSNFTLKIRSTKLEDSAMYFCASSESSGRGQYFGPGTRLLVL.

This rearrangement joins TRBV5-5 to TRBJ2-7; possibly TRBD2 for D (6 bases). With 4 bases removed from V and 2 bases from J, the gap between germline ends came to 16 bases. Germline V gene data show CDR1 as SGHKS and CDR2 as YYEKEE (reference sequence). The CDR3 totals 15 residues. As DNA, the CDR3 is TGTGCCAGCAGCGTCGAAGGGCGGGAACCCTACGAGCAGTACTTC. It yields the protein CASSVEGREPYEQYF.

The gene calls are TRBV5-1 and TRBJ2-7; a weak D match, TRBD2 (6 bases). From germline, CDR1 is SGHRS and CDR2 YFSETQ. V was pared by 0 bases and J by 4 bases, with 23 bases between. CDR3 length equals 18 residues. In nucleotides, the CDR3 is TGCGCCAGCAGCTTGGGCCCTTCGGGGGAAGACTTCCCTTACGAGCAGTACTTC. This encodes CASSLGPSGEDFPYEQYF.

Concerning this clone: The sample has other DNA sequences that encode this CDR3 too. The rearrangement links TRBV27 to TRBJ2-7, with TRBD2 matching over 9 bases. This CDR3 has 14 residues. Germline V gives CDR1 MNHEY, CDR2 SMNVEV (reference sequence). The J segment lost 2 bases and the V segment lost 3 bases, leaving 2 bases of the junction unmatched. The CDR3 region is CASSLSGRTYEQYF. The CDR3 nucleotides are TGTGCCAGCAGTTTGAGCGGGAGGACCTACGAGCAGTACTTC.

This chain joins TRBV6-6 and TRBJ2-7; weak D call: TRBD2 (5 bases). Trimming left V 0 bases short and J 0 bases short, with 12 bases between. The CDR3 is 16 amino acids. Germline V CDR1 and CDR2: MNHNY, SVGAGI (reference sequence). CDR3 amino acids: CASSYSLATDSYEQYF. CDR3 nucleotide sequence: TGTGCCAGCAGTTACTCCCTAGCCACAGACTCCTACGAGCAGTACTTC.

The J gene is TRBJ2-7, the V gene TRBV28; 12 nucleotides line up with TRBD1. Germline values: CDR1 MDHEN, CDR2 SYDVKM. Trimming at V came to 5 bases and at J to 6 bases, leaving 8 bases not matched to a gene. This CDR3 comprises 15 residues. CDR3 residues: CASSLTGTGGSEQYF. CDR3 in DNA: TGTGCCAGCAGTCTCACCGGGACAGGGGGCAGCGAGCAGTACTTC.

As DNA, the CDR3 is TGTGCCAGCAGCCCCGGGACAGGGAATCTTAATGAGCAGTTCTTC. Residues: CASSPGTGNLNEQFF. The V gene is TRBV13, the J gene TRBJ2-1, with 9 bases matching TRBD1. CDR1 and CDR2 from the germline V gene are PRHDT and FYEKMQ (reference sequence). V lost 5 bases to trimming and J lost 7 bases; unmatched junction nucleotides: 9. CDR3 length equals 15 residues.

The V and J genes are TRBV5-4 and TRBJ2-2; no clear D gene. Trimming took 0 bases from V and 0 from J, leaving 3 bases between them. The V gene's germline CDR1 is SGHNT and CDR2 YYREEE (reference sequence). The length of the CDR3 is 14 residues. The CDR3 DNA follows: TGTGCCAGCAGCTTGGAACCGAACACCGGGGAGCTGTTTTTT. Its protein is CASSLEPNTGELFF.

V and J are TRBV27 and TRBJ2-7, with a possible D match to TRBD1 (5 bases). The ends were cut back, 5 bases at V and 3 bases at J, with 11 bases in the middle. The CDR3 has 13 residues. Germline CDR1 reads MNHEY; CDR2 reads SMNVEV (reference sequence). The DNA of the CDR3 is TGTGCCAGCAGTGCCAGGGTCAACTACGAGCAGTACTTC. This sequence encodes CASSARVNYEQYF.

The V call is TRBV11-2, the J call TRBJ1-3; the D gene is possibly TRBD1 (5 bases). CDR3 length: 12 amino acids. V lost 4 bases and J lost 13, with 14 bases in between. CDR1 and CDR2 (germline): SGHAT, FQNNGV. The CDR3 nucleotides read TGTGCCAGCAGCTACCGGGACTCCCGGATATATTTT. It is translated as CASSYRDSRIYF.

This CDR3 reads CASSLSTGMNTEAFF. CDR3 coding DNA: TGTGCCAGCAGTCTCTCGACAGGGATGAACACTGAAGCTTTCTTT. The J gene is TRBJ1-1, the V gene TRBV6-6, with TRBD1 matching over 7 bases. V shed 5 bases and J 0 bases; nucleotides not matched to a gene: 6. Germline CDR1 MNHNY, CDR2 SVGAGI (reference sequence). The CDR3 is 15 amino acids.

The V call is TRBV7-9, the J call TRBJ2-3; D gene ambiguous. CDR3 size: 15 residues. The V gene's germline CDR1 is SEHNR and CDR2 FQNEAQ (reference sequence). Trimming cost V 7 bases and J 2 bases, with 16 bases left between them. The CDR3 DNA reads TGTGCCAGCAAAGGATTCGGCGGAACCACAGATACGCAGTATTTT. This translates into CASKGFGGTTDTQYF.